This TCR beta chain was documented in a study of cytotoxic CD8 clonotypes in ibrutinib-treated CLL. TCR beta libraries used about 2.1 micrograms of DNA from cryopreserved PBMCs. CDR3 size: 12 residues. Looked up from germline, CDR1 is ENHRY and CDR2 is SYGVKD. The V and J ends lost 7 bases and 8 bases, in that order; junction bases with no gene match: 2. Repertoires were generated with immunoSEQ multiplex PCR, while TCRdb's copy carries only in-frame clones and drops some. The table lists over 130,000 clones, around 81% of them singletons. This chain joins TRBV10-3 and TRBJ2-1; 10 positions match TRBD2. The source is a human donor with chronic lymphocytic leukemia. The sample in question was PBMCs, obtained after 36 months of ibrutinib treatment. The CDR3 spells CAINSGGDEQFF. CDR3 in DNA: TGTGCCATCAACAGCGGGGGGGATGAGCAGTTCTTC.